This is a list of T cell receptor beta chains from one sample in a study of shared clonotypes between healthy human individuals. Clones were sequenced by immunoSEQ multiplex PCR, and TCRdb holds only the in-frame ones, with some missing. The sample lists millions of clones; 90% to 95% were seen once. Specimen: naive CD4+ T cells sorted from blood. These receptors were collected from a man between 18 and 29 years old in good health. Each CDR3 is given with its conserved first and last residue. The D gene is left open where the match is weak. Clone size is shown for a subset of rows, as once, few, many or a class of expanded clone.

cdr3_nt: TGTGCCAGCAGTGAAGGGACGTCCACAGATACGCAGTATTTT; cdr3_aa: CASSEGTSTDTQYF; clone_size: .; j_call: TRBJ2-3; cdr3_length: 14; v_call: TRBV7-2; d_call: .
cdr3_nt: TGCGCCAGCAGCTTGGGACAGGGTGGACAGCCCCAGCATTTT; cdr3_aa: CASSLGQGGQPQHF; clone_size: .; j_call: TRBJ1-5; cdr3_length: 14; v_call: TRBV5-1; d_call: TRBD1
cdr3_nt: TGTGCCAGCAGTGAAGAGGTCAGGTCTAACTATGGCTACACCTTC; cdr3_aa: CASSEEVRSNYGYTF; clone_size: .; j_call: TRBJ1-2; cdr3_length: 15; v_call: TRBV2; d_call: .
cdr3_nt: TGTGCCAGCTCACGGACTAGCGGGGAATACAATGAGCAGTTCTTC; cdr3_aa: CASSRTSGEYNEQFF; clone_size: once; j_call: TRBJ2-1; cdr3_length: 15; v_call: TRBV18; d_call: TRBD2
cdr3_nt: TGTGCCAGCAGCCCCGAGGGCCTAGGGACTGATGAGCAGTTCTTC; cdr3_aa: CASSPEGLGTDEQFF; clone_size: .; j_call: TRBJ2-1; cdr3_length: 15; v_call: TRBV6-5; d_call: .
cdr3_nt: TGTGCCTGGAGTTCCCGGGACAGGTTTATCAATGAGCAGTTCTTC; cdr3_aa: CAWSSRDRFINEQFF; clone_size: .; j_call: TRBJ2-1; cdr3_length: 15; v_call: TRBV30; d_call: TRBD1
cdr3_nt: TGCGCCAGCAGCCGAACCGACTCCATCGGGACCCAGTACTTC; cdr3_aa: CASSRTDSIGTQYF; clone_size: .; j_call: TRBJ2-5; cdr3_length: 14; v_call: TRBV5-1; d_call: .
cdr3_nt: TGTGCCAGCAGCTCAAAGCGGGGGAGCTCCTATAATTCACCCCTCCACTTT; cdr3_aa: CASSSKRGSSYNSPLHF; clone_size: .; j_call: TRBJ1-6; cdr3_length: 17; v_call: TRBV5-6; d_call: .
cdr3_nt: TGTGCCAGCAGCTTGGCGGGGAGCGGGAGAGCCGGGGAGCTGTTTTTT; cdr3_aa: CASSLAGSGRAGELFF; clone_size: .; j_call: TRBJ2-2; cdr3_length: 16; v_call: TRBV5-4; d_call: TRBD2
cdr3_nt: TGTGCCAGCAGCGAAGTACTAGAGCTCCGGTTCTTC; cdr3_aa: CASSEVLELRFF; clone_size: .; j_call: TRBJ2-1; cdr3_length: 12; v_call: TRBV12-1; d_call: .
cdr3_nt: TGTGCCAGCTCACCGAGTCCCACGAACTACGAGCAGTACTTC; cdr3_aa: CASSPSPTNYEQYF; clone_size: .; j_call: TRBJ2-7; cdr3_length: 14; v_call: TRBV18; d_call: .
cdr3_nt: TGTGCCAGCAGCTTAGATCACGGGGCTGGGGCCAACGTCCTGACTTTC; cdr3_aa: CASSLDHGAGANVLTF; clone_size: .; j_call: TRBJ2-6; cdr3_length: 16; v_call: TRBV11-2; d_call: .
cdr3_nt: TGCGCCAGCAGCTTGGGAGTGCAGGGTTATAATTCACCCCTCCACTTT; cdr3_aa: CASSLGVQGYNSPLHF; clone_size: .; j_call: TRBJ1-6; cdr3_length: 16; v_call: TRBV5-1; d_call: .
cdr3_nt: TGTGCCAGCAGCCCGACGAAGGGACTCATCTACGAGCAGTACTTC; cdr3_aa: CASSPTKGLIYEQYF; clone_size: .; j_call: TRBJ2-7; cdr3_length: 15; v_call: TRBV14; d_call: .
cdr3_nt: TGTGCCAGCTCACTGGGGGAAACAGGCCGCTCTGGAAACACCATATATTTT; cdr3_aa: CASSLGETGRSGNTIYF; clone_size: .; j_call: TRBJ1-3; cdr3_length: 17; v_call: TRBV18; d_call: .
cdr3_nt: TGTGCCTGGACTAGGGGTGCGCAAGAGACCCAGTACTTC; cdr3_aa: CAWTRGAQETQYF; clone_size: once; j_call: TRBJ2-5; cdr3_length: 13; v_call: TRBV30; d_call: .
cdr3_nt: TGTGCCTGGAGGGTACAGGGTTCCATCTGGTACTTC; cdr3_aa: CAWRVQGSIWYF; clone_size: once; j_call: TRBJ2-5; cdr3_length: 12; v_call: TRBV30; d_call: .
cdr3_nt: TGTGCCAGCAGGCTAGCGGGAGGGAACACCGGGGAGCTGTTTTTT; cdr3_aa: CASRLAGGNTGELFF; clone_size: few; j_call: TRBJ2-2; cdr3_length: 15; v_call: TRBV27; d_call: TRBD2
cdr3_nt: TGTGCCTGGAGCTTAGGATGGGACAGGGGGTCCGAGCAGTACTTC; cdr3_aa: CAWSLGWDRGSEQYF; clone_size: .; j_call: TRBJ2-7; cdr3_length: 15; v_call: TRBV30; d_call: TRBD1
cdr3_nt: TGTGCCAGCAGTTCGACAGGGGCCTCCTACGAGCAGTACTTC; cdr3_aa: CASSSTGASYEQYF; clone_size: .; j_call: TRBJ2-7; cdr3_length: 14; v_call: TRBV27; d_call: TRBD1
cdr3_nt: TGTGCCAGCAGCGTAGGGGGGGCGTTACTAGAGACCCAGTACTTC; cdr3_aa: CASSVGGALLETQYF; clone_size: .; j_call: TRBJ2-5; cdr3_length: 15; v_call: TRBV9; d_call: .
cdr3_nt: TGCGCCAGCAGGCGCCCGGGACAACCGAATGAAAAACTGTTTTTT; cdr3_aa: CASRRPGQPNEKLFF; clone_size: .; j_call: TRBJ1-4; cdr3_length: 15; v_call: TRBV4-1; d_call: .
cdr3_nt: TGTGCCAGCAGCCAACCAGCAGGGATCTTCTCACCCCTCCACTTT; cdr3_aa: CASSQPAGIFSPLHF; clone_size: .; j_call: TRBJ1-6; cdr3_length: 15; v_call: TRBV6-1; d_call: .
cdr3_nt: TGTGCCAGCAGTCGTCTAGCACAGGAGCAGTTCTTC; cdr3_aa: CASSRLAQEQFF; clone_size: .; j_call: TRBJ2-1; cdr3_length: 12; v_call: TRBV6-6; d_call: .
cdr3_nt: TGCGCCAGCAGCTTGGCAAATCCTCGGGAGACCCAGTACTTC; cdr3_aa: CASSLANPRETQYF; clone_size: once; j_call: TRBJ2-5; cdr3_length: 14; v_call: TRBV5-1; d_call: .
cdr3_nt: TGTGCCAGCAGCCCTACTAGCGGGATGAACACCGGGGAGCTGTTTTTT; cdr3_aa: CASSPTSGMNTGELFF; clone_size: .; j_call: TRBJ2-2; cdr3_length: 16; v_call: TRBV5-4; d_call: TRBD2
cdr3_nt: TGTGCCATCAGTGATCCATCTGACAGACTAGCTCCCGCTTTCGGCTACACCTTC; cdr3_aa: CAISDPSDRLAPAFGYTF; clone_size: .; j_call: TRBJ1-2; cdr3_length: 18; v_call: TRBV10-3; d_call: .
cdr3_nt: TGTGCCAGCTCACCTGGACTAGAGAGCCCTTTCGAGCAGTTCTTC; cdr3_aa: CASSPGLESPFEQFF; clone_size: once; j_call: TRBJ2-1; cdr3_length: 15; v_call: TRBV18; d_call: TRBD2
cdr3_nt: TGTGCCAGCAGCTTAGCAGAACACATGTCCGGAGATACGCAGTATTTT; cdr3_aa: CASSLAEHMSGDTQYF; clone_size: .; j_call: TRBJ2-3; cdr3_length: 16; v_call: TRBV7-9; d_call: .
cdr3_nt: TGTGCCAGCTCTTCCCCAGTGTCAACTAATGAAAAACTGTTTTTT; cdr3_aa: CASSSPVSTNEKLFF; clone_size: .; j_call: TRBJ1-4; cdr3_length: 15; v_call: TRBV18; d_call: .
cdr3_nt: TGTGCCAGCTCACTGGGGACCCAGAACACTGAAGCTTTCTTT; cdr3_aa: CASSLGTQNTEAFF; clone_size: once; j_call: TRBJ1-1; cdr3_length: 14; v_call: TRBV18; d_call: .
cdr3_nt: TGTGCCAGCAGCCTGACTAGCGGGGGGTCGCGCGAGCAGTTCTTC; cdr3_aa: CASSLTSGGSREQFF; clone_size: .; j_call: TRBJ2-1; cdr3_length: 15; v_call: TRBV7-2; d_call: TRBD2
cdr3_nt: TGTGCCATCAGTGCGCGGCTAGAGGGTTACGAGCAGTACTTC; cdr3_aa: CAISARLEGYEQYF; clone_size: .; j_call: TRBJ2-7; cdr3_length: 14; v_call: TRBV10-3; d_call: .
cdr3_nt: TGTGCCAGCTCACCCGGGACAGAAGCTTTCTTT; cdr3_aa: CASSPGTEAFF; clone_size: once; j_call: TRBJ1-1; cdr3_length: 11; v_call: TRBV18; d_call: .
cdr3_nt: TGCGCCAGCAGCTGGGGACAGGGGGCTGGAAACACCATATATTTT; cdr3_aa: CASSWGQGAGNTIYF; clone_size: .; j_call: TRBJ1-3; cdr3_length: 15; v_call: TRBV5-1; d_call: TRBD1
cdr3_nt: TGTGCCAGCAGTCCAGGACAAGGCACTGAAGCTTTCTTT; cdr3_aa: CASSPGQGTEAFF; clone_size: .; j_call: TRBJ1-1; cdr3_length: 13; v_call: TRBV7-2; d_call: .
cdr3_nt: TGTGCCAGCAGTGAATTCAGCGGGGGTAATCCCTACAATGAGCAGTTCTTC; cdr3_aa: CASSEFSGGNPYNEQFF; clone_size: .; j_call: TRBJ2-1; cdr3_length: 17; v_call: TRBV25-1; d_call: TRBD2
cdr3_nt: TGTGCCAGCAGTTTATCCCAGTACACCGGGGAGCTGTTTTTT; cdr3_aa: CASSLSQYTGELFF; clone_size: .; j_call: TRBJ2-2; cdr3_length: 14; v_call: TRBV28; d_call: .
cdr3_nt: TGTGCCAGCAGCACCCGTGGGATGGGGCCGTCCGTATACAATGAGCAGTTCTTC; cdr3_aa: CASSTRGMGPSVYNEQFF; clone_size: .; j_call: TRBJ2-1; cdr3_length: 18; v_call: TRBV7-9; d_call: .
cdr3_nt: TGCGCCAGCAGCCTCCGGGACACTAATGAAAAACTGTTTTTT; cdr3_aa: CASSLRDTNEKLFF; clone_size: .; j_call: TRBJ1-4; cdr3_length: 14; v_call: TRBV4-1; d_call: .
cdr3_nt: TGTGCCAGCAGCATTCAGATGTCACCCTCCTACGAGCAGTACTTC; cdr3_aa: CASSIQMSPSYEQYF; clone_size: .; j_call: TRBJ2-7; cdr3_length: 15; v_call: TRBV11-2; d_call: .
cdr3_nt: TGTGCCAGCAGAAGACTAGAAAGGGTCCAAGAGACCCAGTACTTC; cdr3_aa: CASRRLERVQETQYF; clone_size: .; j_call: TRBJ2-5; cdr3_length: 15; v_call: TRBV6-5; d_call: .
cdr3_nt: TGTGCCAGCAGTTGGGACAGGGGTAACTATGGCTACACCTTC; cdr3_aa: CASSWDRGNYGYTF; clone_size: .; j_call: TRBJ1-2; cdr3_length: 14; v_call: TRBV28; d_call: TRBD1
cdr3_nt: TGCGCCAGCAGCAGGACTAGCGGGGGGCCTAGCACAGATACGCAGTATTTT; cdr3_aa: CASSRTSGGPSTDTQYF; clone_size: few; j_call: TRBJ2-3; cdr3_length: 17; v_call: TRBV5-1; d_call: TRBD2
cdr3_nt: TGTGCCAGCAGCGGAGGGGAATTCAATCAGCCCCAGCATTTT; cdr3_aa: CASSGGEFNQPQHF; clone_size: .; j_call: TRBJ1-5; cdr3_length: 14; v_call: TRBV9; d_call: .
cdr3_nt: TGCGCCAGCAGCCAGGACAGTAACTATGGCTACACCTTC; cdr3_aa: CASSQDSNYGYTF; clone_size: few; j_call: TRBJ1-2; cdr3_length: 13; v_call: TRBV5-1; d_call: .
cdr3_nt: TGCGCCAGCAGCCAAGATCCAGGACAGTCTATCAACGAGCAGTACTTC; cdr3_aa: CASSQDPGQSINEQYF; clone_size: .; j_call: TRBJ2-7; cdr3_length: 16; v_call: TRBV4-1; d_call: .